The 26 T cell receptor beta chains given below trace back to one sample, sequenced in a study of early T cells in non-severe SARS-CoV-2 infection. Via MiXCR, TCRdb re-called the 5' RACE reads, giving one row per CDR3 protein. The table shows just over 80,000 distinct CDR3 sequences, with roughly 13% occurring only once. The sequenced sample was whole blood. The receptors originated from an adult who was a healthcare worker with PCR-confirmed SARS-CoV-2 infection or an uninfected control (not recorded which).

This clonotype has a count of ten or more. The rearrangement links TRBV4-2 to TRBJ2-1; 8 bases match TRBD2. The trim removed 1 base at V and 6 bases at J, leaving 2 bases unmatched. The CDR3 contains 14 residues. In germline, CDR1 is LGHNA, CDR2 YNFKEQ. CDR3 coding DNA: TGTGCCAGCAGCCAAGGCGGGGGGCTCAATGAGCAGTTCTTC. It specifies CASSQGGGLNEQFF.

V and J are TRBV9 and TRBJ1-1, with D hard to call. Trimming pared 4 bases from V and 6 bases from J, leaving 13 bases between. This CDR3 has 13 residues. Germline V gives CDR1 SGDLS, CDR2 YYNGEE. The CDR3: CASSPGLMAEAFF. The CDR3 nucleotides are TGTGCCAGCAGCCCCGGGCTAATGGCTGAAGCTTTCTTT.

The chain uses TRBV7-2 and TRBJ1-2; D remains ambiguous. This CDR3 comprises 13 residues. Deletions cut 5 bases from V and 10 bases from J, with 17 bases between. In germline, CDR1 is SGHTA, CDR2 FQGNSA. CDR3 sequence (DNA): TGTGCCAGCAGCCAAGCCTTCCGGCCAGACTACACCTTC. This encodes CASSQAFRPDYTF.

The V gene is TRBV15, the J gene TRBJ2-7; 8 nucleotides align to TRBD1. From germline, CDR1 is LNHNV and CDR2 YYDKDF (reference sequence). The V and J ends lost 0 bases and 0 bases, in that order; junction bases with no gene match: 13. This CDR3 has 19 residues. CDR3: CATSRDRGGDRRTSYEQYF. The CDR3 DNA reads as TGTGCCACCAGCAGAGATCGGGGTGGGGACAGGAGAACCTCCTACGAGCAGTACTTC.

The V call is TRBV6-2 or TRBV6-3, the J call TRBJ1-2, with D uncertain. The ends were cut back, 7 bases at V and 8 bases at J, with 17 bases in the middle. The germline V gene has CDR1 MNHEY and CDR2 SVGEGT. This CDR3 has 13 residues. CDR3 loop: CASTNGQLLGYTF. In nucleotides, the CDR3 is TGTGCCAGCACCAACGGGCAGCTTTTAGGCTACACCTTC.

V is TRBV3-1 and J is TRBJ1-5, with D perhaps matching TRBD1 (5 bases). The CDR3 runs to 14 residues. CDR1 is LGHDT and CDR2 is YNNKEL in the germline V gene (reference sequence). V was trimmed by 3 bases and J by 1 base, leaving 7 bases between them. CDR3 nucleotide sequence: TGTGCCAGCAGCCACCGACAGAGCAATCAGCCCCAGCATTTT. Translation gives CASSHRQSNQPQHF.

This clonotype was found many times. The chain employs TRBV5-1 and TRBJ1-5, with a weak D call TRBD1 (5 bases). Germline-derived CDR1 and CDR2 are SGHRS and YFSETQ. The CDR3 loop spans 14 amino acids. Trimming pared 4 bases from V and 7 bases from J, leaving 15 bases between. The CDR3 region has the DNA TGCGCCAGCAGCCCGGGGGGTCTGGGGCAGCCCCAGCATTTT. It is translated as CASSPGGLGQPQHF.

In its sample, this clonotype was seen many times. The chain joins TRBV6-2 or TRBV6-3 to TRBJ1-1; the D gene is possibly TRBD1 (5 bases). Germline-derived CDR1 and CDR2 are MNHEY and SVGEGT. The CDR3 consists of 17 residues. Trimming removed 7 bases from V and 6 bases from J, with 27 bases in between. CDR3 in DNA: TGTGCCAGCAAAGGGCCCGCCCTAGGGCCGGGGGGGGCTGAAGCTTTCTTT. Translating gives CASKGPALGPGGAEAFF.

This clonotype was seen a few times. This rearrangement joins TRBV6-2 or TRBV6-3 to TRBJ2-1; TRBD2 matches 10 bases. This CDR3 spans 14 amino acids. Germline values: CDR1 MNHEY, CDR2 SVGEGT. Trimming cost V 5 bases and J 7 bases; bases outside gene matches: 5. Written as DNA, the CDR3 is TGTGCCAGCAGTCGAGCGGGGGGGCTGAATGAGCAGTTCTTC. Its protein is CASSRAGGLNEQFF.

This clonotype came up a few times. The rearrangement links TRBV2 to TRBJ2-3; D possibly corresponds to TRBD2 (5 bases). V was cut by 4 bases and J by 0 bases, with 11 bases left in between. The germline V gene has CDR1 SNHLY and CDR2 FYNNEI. This CDR3 comprises 15 residues. The DNA of the CDR3 is TGTGCCAGCAGTGTCGGTAGCGCTAGCACAGATACGCAGTATTTT. Protein: CASSVGSASTDTQYF.

This clonotype was seen a few times. The chain couples TRBV7-9 to TRBJ2-7; 10 nucleotides align to TRBD1. This CDR3 is built from 16 residues. J was trimmed by 3 bases and V by 5 bases; bases with no gene match: 10. In germline, CDR1 is SEHNR, CDR2 FQNEAQ (reference sequence). The CDR3 is CASSARGTGEIYEQYF. DNA for the CDR3: TGTGCCAGCAGCGCCCGCGGGACAGGGGAAATCTACGAGCAGTACTTC.

This clonotype appeared many times. This sequence joins TRBV29-1 and TRBJ1-1; no clear D. Germline values: CDR1 SQVTM, CDR2 ANQGSEA. Trimming took 3 bases from V and 1 from J, leaving 9 bases between them. The CDR3 sequence is 13 residues long. CDR3 in amino acids: CSVEEFGNTEAFF. In DNA, the CDR3 is TGCAGCGTTGAGGAGTTCGGGAACACTGAAGCTTTCTTT.

This clonotype was observed a few times. This chain uses TRBV5-1 with TRBJ1-2, with TRBD1 matching 8 bases. Germline V gene sequence: CDR1 SGHRS, CDR2 YFSETQ. The trim removed 1 base at V and 5 bases at J, leaving 4 bases unmatched. CDR3 length equals 14 residues. The CDR3 here is CASSLKTGVYGYTF. CDR3 coding DNA: TGCGCCAGCAGCTTGAAGACAGGGGTTTATGGCTACACCTTC.

The V call is TRBV6-5, the J call TRBJ2-7; 8 bases agree with TRBD1. The germline V gene encodes CDR1 MNHEY and CDR2 SVGAGI. With 6 bases clipped from V and 5 bases from J, the junction kept 3 bases outside the gene matches. This CDR3 contains 12 residues. The CDR3 region is CASRRQGNEQYF. CDR3 sequence (DNA): TGTGCCAGCAGGCGACAGGGGAACGAGCAGTACTTC.

In its sample, this clonotype was seen many times. The J gene is TRBJ2-7, the V gene TRBV12-3 or TRBV12-4; 14 bases map to TRBD2. J lost 0 bases, V lost 3 bases, and 7 bases had no gene match. The CDR3 loop spans 18 amino acids. The CDR3 DNA sequence: TGTGCCAGCAGTTTCTGGACTAGCGGGGGGCTATCCTCCTACGAGCAGTACTTC. Translation: CASSFWTSGGLSSYEQYF.

Concerning this clonotype: This may arise from a read error, as a much more abundant clone is one base away. J is TRBJ2-3 and V is TRBV5-1; TRBD2 agrees at 7 bases. Germline CDR1 and CDR2: SGHRS and YFSETQ. Trimming cost V 9 bases and J 1 base; bases outside gene matches: 8. The CDR3 has 14 amino acids. The CDR3 DNA follows: TGCGCCAACAGACCGCTAGCGGGCACAGATACGCAGTATTTT. Translating gives CANRPLAGTDTQYF.

This clonotype was seen many times. The chain carries TRBV20-1 and TRBJ2-5, with 11 positions matching TRBD2. CDR3 length: 15 residues. V was clipped by 6 bases and J by 1 base; unmatched bases: 7. Germline CDR1 and CDR2: DFQATT and SNEGSKA (reference sequence). The CDR3 DNA reads TGCAGTGCAAACCGACTAGCGGGGTCCCAAGAGACCCAGTACTTC. This encodes CSANRLAGSQETQYF.

In this sample, this clonotype turned up once. The genes are TRBV5-1 and TRBJ1-2; 7 bases are a match to TRBD1. The germline gives CDR1 SGHRS, CDR2 YFSETQ. The CDR3 spans 14 residues. V trimming: 0 bases; J trimming: 4 bases; junction bases outside the gene matches: 3. The CDR3 coding sequence is TGCGCCAGCAGCTTGGGGGACAGACGCTATGGCTACACCTTC. Translated: CASSLGDRRYGYTF. The full variable domain, with the rest looked up from reference TRBV5-1 and TRBJ1-2, is KAGVTQTPRYLIKTRGQQVTLSCSPISGHRSVSWYQQTPGQGLQFLFEYFSETQRNKGNFPGRFSGRQFSNSRSEMNVSTLELGDSALYLCASSLGDRRYGYTFGSGTRLTVV.

The V gene is TRBV12-3 or TRBV12-4, the J gene TRBJ1-2; D possibly corresponds to TRBD1 (5 bases). Trimming took off 5 bases at V and 4 bases at J, with 8 bases between the two ends. The CDR3 has 12 residues. CDR3 protein: CASSGGIYGYTF. The CDR3 region has the DNA TGTGCCAGCAGTGGGGGAATCTATGGCTACACCTTC.

The chain recombines TRBV5-5 with TRBJ2-3; the match to TRBD1 covers 9 bases. The CDR3 is 13 amino acids. The V and J ends lost 9 bases and 4 bases, in that order; junction bases with no gene match: 6. Germline CDR1 is SGHKS and CDR2 is YYEKEE (reference sequence). Here the CDR3 reads CAMGQGGSDTQYF. CDR3 nucleotide sequence: TGTGCCATGGGACAGGGTGGGTCAGATACGCAGTATTTT.

This chain joins TRBV20-1 and TRBJ2-4; 8 bases fit TRBD2. CDR1 and CDR2 (germline): DFQATT, SNEGSKA (reference sequence). The V and J ends lost 0 bases and 6 bases, in that order; junction bases with no gene match: 4. The CDR3 runs to 14 residues. CDR3 sequence reads: CSARDFGGGNIQYF. The CDR3 region has the DNA TGCAGTGCTAGAGATTTCGGGGGGGGAAACATTCAGTACTTC.

This rearrangement joins TRBV5-4 to TRBJ2-3; 10 positions agree with TRBD2. CDR1 and CDR2 from the germline V gene are SGHNT and YYREEE (reference sequence). CDR3 length equals 16 residues. The trim removed 4 bases at V and 3 bases at J, leaving 8 bases unmatched. DNA of the CDR3: TGTGCCAGCAGCACGCAGCGGGGGGGCCTGACAGATACGCAGTATTTT. Its translation is CASSTQRGGLTDTQYF.

CDR3 in amino acids: CASSPGAGQPQHF. The CDR3 region has the DNA TGTGCCAGCTCACCAGGGGCGGGTCAGCCCCAGCATTTT. The chain uses TRBV18 and TRBJ1-5; possibly TRBD1 for D (5 bases). The CDR3 is 13 residues long. Trimming cost V 2 bases and J 6 bases, with 8 bases left between them. The germline gives CDR1 KGHSH, CDR2 LQKENI.

This clonotype was detected ten times or more. This rearrangement joins TRBV21-1 to TRBJ1-2. TRBV21-1 is described as a pseudogene. This CDR3 has 17 amino acids. CDR3 DNA: TGTGCCAGCAGCAAAGATGGCGGAAAACAGAGAGTGGGCGGCTACACCTTC. Translating it yields CASSKDGGKQRVGGYTF.

There are many counts of this clonotype. The J gene is TRBJ2-7, the V gene TRBV29-1; D tentatively fits TRBD1 or TRBD2 (5 bases each). The V end lost 0 bases, the J end lost 4 bases, and 19 bases lay between the germline ends. The CDR3 contains 16 residues. Germline values: CDR1 SQVTM, CDR2 ANQGSEA. CDR3 sequence reads: CSVEDRGLGARYEQYF. CDR3 sequence (DNA): TGCAGCGTTGAAGATCGAGGTCTCGGGGCAAGGTACGAGCAGTACTTC.

The CDR3 coding sequence is TGTGCCAGCAGAGCTAGCGGGGAGAGAGCCAAAAACATTCAGTACTTC. Amino acids: CASRASGERAKNIQYF. The chain combines TRBV7-6 with TRBJ2-4; 9 nucleotides line up with TRBD2. The CDR3 has 16 amino acids. CDR1 is SGHVS and CDR2 is FNYEAQ in the germline V gene. Trimming took 6 bases from V and 0 from J; bases not matched to a gene: 6.